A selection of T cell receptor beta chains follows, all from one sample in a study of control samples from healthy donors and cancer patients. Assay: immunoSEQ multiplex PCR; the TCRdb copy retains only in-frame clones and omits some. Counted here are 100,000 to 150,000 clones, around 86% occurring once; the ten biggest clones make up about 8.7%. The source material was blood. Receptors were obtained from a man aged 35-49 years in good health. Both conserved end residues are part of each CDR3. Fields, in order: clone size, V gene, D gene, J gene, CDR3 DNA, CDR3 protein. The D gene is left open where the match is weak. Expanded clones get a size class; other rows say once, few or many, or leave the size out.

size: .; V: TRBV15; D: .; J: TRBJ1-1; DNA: TGTGCCAACCAGCACATGGCGGAAGCTTTCTTT; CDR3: CANQHMAEAFF
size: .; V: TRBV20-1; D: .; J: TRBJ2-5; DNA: TGCAGTGCTAGTCGGAGGGGGCGGTCGGAGACCCAGTACTTC; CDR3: CSASRRGRSETQYF
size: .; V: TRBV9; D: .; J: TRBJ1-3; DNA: TGTGCCAGCAGCGCCCTAGATGGTTCCACCATATATTTT; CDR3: CASSALDGSTIYF
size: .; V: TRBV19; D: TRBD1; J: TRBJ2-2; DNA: TGTGCCAGTACCAAACGACAGGGTCGAGGCGGGGAGCTGTTTTTT; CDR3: CASTKRQGRGGELFF
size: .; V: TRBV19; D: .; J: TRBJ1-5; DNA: TGTGCCAGTAGTAGGGAGGTCGGAGCCAGTCAGCCCCAGCATTTT; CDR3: CASSREVGASQPQHF
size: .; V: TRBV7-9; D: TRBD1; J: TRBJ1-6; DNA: TGTGCCAGCAGCTCTACCCCAGAGAACCGGGACAGGGGTTCACCCCTCCACTTT; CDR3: CASSSTPENRDRGSPLHF
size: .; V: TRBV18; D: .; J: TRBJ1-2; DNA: TGTGCCAGCTCACCGGAGGGTCATGGCTACACCTTC; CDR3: CASSPEGHGYTF
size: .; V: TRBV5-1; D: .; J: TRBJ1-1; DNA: TGCGCCAGCAGCTACGACTTGCGACAGAGTGAAGCTTTCTTT; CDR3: CASSYDLRQSEAFF
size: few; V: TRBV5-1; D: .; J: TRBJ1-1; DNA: TGCGCCAGCAGCTTACAGGGCACTGAAGCTTTCTTT; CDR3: CASSLQGTEAFF
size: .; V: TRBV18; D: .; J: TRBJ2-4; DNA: TGTGCCAGCTCACCGACGGAGGGGCACATTCAGTACTTC; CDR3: CASSPTEGHIQYF
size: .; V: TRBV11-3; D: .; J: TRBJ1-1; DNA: TGTGCCAGCAGCCACAGAGCCTGGGGGGCCGGCACTGAAGCTTTCTTT; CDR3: CASSHRAWGAGTEAFF
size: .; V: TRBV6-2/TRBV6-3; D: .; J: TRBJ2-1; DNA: TGTGCCAGCAGTTACTCCCAGACTAGCTCCTACAATGAGCAGTTCTTC; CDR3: CASSYSQTSSYNEQFF
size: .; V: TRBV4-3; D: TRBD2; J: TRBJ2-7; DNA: TGCGCCAGCAGCCGCGGGGGGGAGAACGAGCAGTACTTC; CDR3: CASSRGGENEQYF
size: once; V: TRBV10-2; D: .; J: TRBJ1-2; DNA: TGCGCCAGCAGTGAGTCTAGGGGCAGTTTCTATGGCTACACCTTC; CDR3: CASSESRGSFYGYTF
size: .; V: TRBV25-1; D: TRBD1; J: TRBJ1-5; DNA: TGTGCCAGCAGTGAAGGGGACAGGGGGATGGTAGGGCGTCAGCCCCAGCATTTT; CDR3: CASSEGDRGMVGRQPQHF
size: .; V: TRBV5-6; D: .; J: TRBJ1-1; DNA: TGTGCCAGCAGCTCTTATAACACTGAAGCTTTCTTT; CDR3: CASSSYNTEAFF
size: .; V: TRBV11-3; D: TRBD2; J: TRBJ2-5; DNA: TGTGCCAGCAGATCTAGCGGGGGTAGGCAGACCCAGTACTTC; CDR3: CASRSSGGRQTQYF